Only a few counts were recorded for the clone carrying this T cell receptor (beta chain). Its antigen remains unknown. This sample is part of a study of T cells in Graves' hyperthyroidism and ophthalmopathy. There were TCR beta CDR3 regions amplified from RNA transcripts. With the HTBI primer set, the TCR CDR3 went through a first round of RT-PCR. MiXCR, run by TCRdb on the multiplex PCR reads, gives a single entry per CDR3 protein. The table includes some 460,000 distinct CDR3 sequences, about a sixth detected once. Germline V gene data show CDR1 as DFQATT and CDR2 as SNEGSKA (reference sequence). The junction had 9 bases not matched to a gene; V was cut back by 4 bases and J by 6 bases. The CDR3 totals 15 residues. Findings and caveats of the study: The model predicted ophthalmopathy a median 6.5 months before onset. A model of 13 V-J features distinguished ophthalmopathy from stable hyperthyroidism.

The material sequenced was blood. The clonotype originates from a young woman with Graves' hyperthyroidism. V gene TRBV20-1 combines with J gene TRBJ2-4, with TRBD1 matching over 10 bases. CDR3 DNA: TGCAGTGCTACTATAGGGACAGGGGTATTAAACATTCAGTACTTC. It codes for CSATIGTGVLNIQYF.